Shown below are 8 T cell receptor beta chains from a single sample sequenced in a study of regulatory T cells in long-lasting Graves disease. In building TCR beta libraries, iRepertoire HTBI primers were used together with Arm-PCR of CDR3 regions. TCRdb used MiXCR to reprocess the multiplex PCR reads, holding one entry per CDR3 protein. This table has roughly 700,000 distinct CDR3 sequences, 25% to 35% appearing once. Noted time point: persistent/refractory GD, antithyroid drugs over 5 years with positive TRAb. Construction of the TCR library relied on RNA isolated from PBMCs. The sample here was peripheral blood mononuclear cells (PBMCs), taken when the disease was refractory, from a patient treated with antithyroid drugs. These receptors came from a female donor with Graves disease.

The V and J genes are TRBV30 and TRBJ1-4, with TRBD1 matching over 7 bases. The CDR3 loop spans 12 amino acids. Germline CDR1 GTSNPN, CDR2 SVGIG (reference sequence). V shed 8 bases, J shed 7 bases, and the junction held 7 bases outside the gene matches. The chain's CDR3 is CALDRDREKLFF. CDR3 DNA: TGTGCCCTTGACAGGGATCGTGAAAAACTGTTTTTT.

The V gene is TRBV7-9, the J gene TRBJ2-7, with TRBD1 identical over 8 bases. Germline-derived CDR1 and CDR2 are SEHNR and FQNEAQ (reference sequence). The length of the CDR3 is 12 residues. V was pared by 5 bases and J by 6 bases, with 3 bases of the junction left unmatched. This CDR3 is CASSARGPEQYF. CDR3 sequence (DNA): TGTGCCAGCAGCGCCAGGGGGCCCGAGCAGTACTTC.

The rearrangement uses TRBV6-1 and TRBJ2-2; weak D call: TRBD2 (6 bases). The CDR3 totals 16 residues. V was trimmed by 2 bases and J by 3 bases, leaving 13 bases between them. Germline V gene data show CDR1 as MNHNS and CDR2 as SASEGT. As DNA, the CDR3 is TGTGCCAGCAGTGAATTACCGGGACTTTACACCGGGGAGCTGTTTTTT. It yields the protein CASSELPGLYTGELFF.

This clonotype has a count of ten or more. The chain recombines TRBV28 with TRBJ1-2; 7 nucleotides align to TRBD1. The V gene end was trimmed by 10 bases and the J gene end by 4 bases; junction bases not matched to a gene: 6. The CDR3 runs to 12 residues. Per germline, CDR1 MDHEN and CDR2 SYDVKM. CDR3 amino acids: CATLGQAYGYTF. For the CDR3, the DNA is TGTGCCACTCTAGGACAGGCCTATGGCTACACCTTC.

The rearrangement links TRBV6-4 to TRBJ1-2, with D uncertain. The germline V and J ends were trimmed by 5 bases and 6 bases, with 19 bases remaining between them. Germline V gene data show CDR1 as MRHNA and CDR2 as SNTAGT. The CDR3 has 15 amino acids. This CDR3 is CASSRGVVDSDGYTF. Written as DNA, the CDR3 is TGTGCCAGCAGTCGTGGGGTTGTCGATAGCGATGGCTACACCTTC.

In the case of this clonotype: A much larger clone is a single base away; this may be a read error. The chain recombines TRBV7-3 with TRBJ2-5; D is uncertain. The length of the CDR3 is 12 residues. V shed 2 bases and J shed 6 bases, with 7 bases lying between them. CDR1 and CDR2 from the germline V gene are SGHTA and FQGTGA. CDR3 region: CASSLGIQTQYF. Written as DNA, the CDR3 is TGTGCCAGCAGCTTAGGAATCCAGACCCAGTACTTC.

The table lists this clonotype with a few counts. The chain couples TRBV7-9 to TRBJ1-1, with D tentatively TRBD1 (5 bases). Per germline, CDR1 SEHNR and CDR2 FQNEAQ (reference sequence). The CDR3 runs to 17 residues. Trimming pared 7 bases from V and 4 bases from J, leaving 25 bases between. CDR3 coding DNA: TGTGCCAGCATCCAAACCGGGACGGCGAATCGCGGCACTGAAGCTTTCTTT. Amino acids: CASIQTGTANRGTEAFF. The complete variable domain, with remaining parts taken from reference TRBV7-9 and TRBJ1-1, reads DTGVSQNPRHKITKRGQNVTFRCDPISEHNRLYWYRQTLGQGPEFLTYFQNEAQLEKSRLLSDRFSAERPKGSFSTLEIQRTEQGDSAMYLCASIQTGTANRGTEAFFGQGTRLTVV.

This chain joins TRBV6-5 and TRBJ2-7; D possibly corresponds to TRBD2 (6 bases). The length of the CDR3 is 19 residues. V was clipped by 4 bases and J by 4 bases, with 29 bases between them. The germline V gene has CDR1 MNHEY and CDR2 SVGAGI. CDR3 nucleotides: TGTGCCAGCAGTTCCACCGGGAAAAGGGACTTCCCTTCGTATTACGAGCAGTACTTC. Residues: CASSSTGKRDFPSYYEQYF.